This T cell receptor (beta chain) was recovered during a study of lymphopenia after photon versus proton radiotherapy. The data were produced by immunoSEQ multiplex PCR, yet TCRdb's version contains in-frame clones alone and is incomplete. The table records approximately 160,000 clones, approximately 90% of them present only once. CDR3 length: 15 residues. Overall study findings and caveats: Authors raise, but do not show, better survival with proton therapy.

To note about this clone: Antigen: not known.

The sequence came from a man aged 50-59 years with gastric cancer. The specimen comprised peripheral blood, sampled from a patient treated with photon-based radiotherapy. The chain uses TRBV21-1 and TRBJ2-7; TRBD2 reflects the table's D call only, with no check against the DNA. TRBV21-1 has pseudogene status. CDR3 bases: TGTGCCAGCAGCCGCCCCGAGCGGAACTCCTACGAGCAGTACTTC. This translates into CASSRPERNSYEQYF.